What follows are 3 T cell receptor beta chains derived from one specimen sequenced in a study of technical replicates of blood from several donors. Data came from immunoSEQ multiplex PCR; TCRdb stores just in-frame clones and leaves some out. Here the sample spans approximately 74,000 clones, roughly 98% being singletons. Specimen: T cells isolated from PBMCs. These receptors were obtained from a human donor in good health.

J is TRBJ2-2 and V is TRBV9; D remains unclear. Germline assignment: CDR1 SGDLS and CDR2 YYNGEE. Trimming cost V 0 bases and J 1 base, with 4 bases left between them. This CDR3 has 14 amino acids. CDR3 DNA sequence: TGTGCCAGCAGCGTAGCGGGGAACACCGGGGAGCTGTTTTTT. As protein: CASSVAGNTGELFF.

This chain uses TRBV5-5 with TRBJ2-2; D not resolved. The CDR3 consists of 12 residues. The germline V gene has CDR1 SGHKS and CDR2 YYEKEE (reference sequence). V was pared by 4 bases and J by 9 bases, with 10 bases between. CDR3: CASSTLYRELFF. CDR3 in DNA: TGTGCCAGCAGCACCCTTTACAGGGAGCTGTTTTTT.

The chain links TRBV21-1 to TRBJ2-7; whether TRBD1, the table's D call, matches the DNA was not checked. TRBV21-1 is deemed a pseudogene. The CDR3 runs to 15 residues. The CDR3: CASSKAGTGNPTQYF. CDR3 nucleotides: TGTGCCAGCAGCAAAGCCGGGACAGGGAATCCGACGCAGTACTTC.